Sequencing of this TCR beta chain was carried out in a study of blood T cell repertoires in COVID-19. Study as a whole: PBMCs, B-cell-depleted T cells, or T cells were the source of the cDNA or gDNA that made up the material.

CDR1 and CDR2 from the germline V gene are LGHDT and YNNKEL (reference sequence). This CDR3 spans 15 amino acids. V lost 0 bases to trimming and J lost 5 bases; unmatched junction nucleotides: 4. As originally analysed: It was from reference gene primer amplification that nucleated cell counts were estimated. This table comes from immunoSEQ multiplex PCR, and its TCRdb copy is limited to in-frame clones, with some not included. V and J calls and clone size are copied from that table; D and trimming were computed from the DNA. Altogether 130,000 to 150,000 clones are present, 84% being singletons, with the ten largest covering approximately 4.6%.

The chain is built from TRBV3-1 (or the pseudogene TRBV3-2) and TRBJ2-3; 8 nucleotides align to TRBD1. Sequencing used peripheral blood. The receptor was derived from a human donor in a cohort sampled during active COVID-19. The DNA of the CDR3 is TGTGCCAGCAGCCAAGATGGGACAGGAAGAGATACGCAGTATTTT. It yields the protein CASSQDGTGRDTQYF.